Included here is one TCR beta chain sequence, with context. The antigen remains unidentified. Germline values: CDR1 KGHSH, CDR2 LQKENI. The length of the CDR3 is 14 residues. V was cut by 0 bases and J by 4 bases, with 7 bases left in between. Stated time point: week 47, end of study. With topical imiquimod, each dose of the vaccine consisted of 300 ug of mutant IDH1 20-mer peptide. The sample is drawn from a study of a mutant IDH1 vaccine in newly diagnosed glioma. Produced via immunoSEQ multiplex PCR; TCRdb's table is partial and in-frame only. The sample lists about 56,000 clones, around three quarters seen once, with around 5% in the top ten.

The clonotype originates from a man aged 50-60 years with glioma. The genes are TRBV18 and TRBJ1-5; tentative D call: TRBD1 (6 bases). This specimen consisted of PBMCs, obtained from a glioma patient whose treatment included an IDH1 peptide vaccine. The DNA of the CDR3 is TGTGCCAGCTCACCACCAGGGGGTAATCAGCCCCAGCATTTT. Amino acid sequence: CASSPPGGNQPQHF.